This TCR beta chain was observed in a study of cytomegalovirus exposure and HLA in healthy donors. Study findings and constraints: The study flagged around 150 TCR beta chains as cytomegalovirus-associated. Three chains linked to CMV were shown in vitro to be specific for CMV antigens. Subsequent analysis revealed that first-cohort TCR clusters tended to co-occur in the 120 or so validation repertoires.

About this clone itself: Its target is unknown.

TCRdb keeps only in-frame clones here, not all; method: immunoSEQ multiplex PCR. This sample has about 310,000 clones, with around 90% found just once. The TCR sequence derives from a man aged 30 to 45 in good health and CMV-seronegative. The sequenced sample consisted of PBMCs.

CDR3: CASSEGRLSYEQYF. CDR3 DNA sequence: TGTGCCAGCAGTGAGGGCAGGCTCTCCTACGAGCAGTACTTC. The V and J genes are TRBV2 and TRBJ2-7, with no clear D. Germline loops: CDR1 SNHLY, CDR2 FYNNEI. The CDR3 totals 14 residues. Trimming took off 3 bases at V and 0 bases at J, with 9 bases between the two ends.